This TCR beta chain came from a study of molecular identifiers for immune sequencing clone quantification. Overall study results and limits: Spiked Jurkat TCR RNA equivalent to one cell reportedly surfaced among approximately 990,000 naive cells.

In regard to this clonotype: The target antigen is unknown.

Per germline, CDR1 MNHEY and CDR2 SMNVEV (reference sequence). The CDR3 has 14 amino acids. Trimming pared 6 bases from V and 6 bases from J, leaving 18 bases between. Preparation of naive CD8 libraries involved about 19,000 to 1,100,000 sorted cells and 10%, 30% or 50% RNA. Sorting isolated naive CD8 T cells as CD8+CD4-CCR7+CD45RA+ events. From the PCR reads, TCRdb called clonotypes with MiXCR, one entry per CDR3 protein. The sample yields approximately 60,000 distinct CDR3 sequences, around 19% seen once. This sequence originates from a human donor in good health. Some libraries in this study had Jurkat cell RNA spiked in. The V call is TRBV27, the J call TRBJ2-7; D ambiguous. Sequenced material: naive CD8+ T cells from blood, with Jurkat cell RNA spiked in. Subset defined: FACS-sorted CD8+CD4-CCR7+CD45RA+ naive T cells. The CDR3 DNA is TGTGCCAGCAGCTCTGGTCCCACCCGGACCGAGCAGTACTTC. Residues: CASSSGPTRTEQYF.